This is a list of T cell receptor beta chains from one sample in a study of T cell changes during pregnancy in multiple sclerosis. The data were produced by immunoSEQ multiplex PCR, yet TCRdb's version contains in-frame clones alone and is incomplete. The sample has 70,000 or so clones, roughly 90% seen once. The starting material was peripheral blood, obtained in the third trimester of pregnancy. All receptors derive from a female donor with multiple sclerosis, enrolled in a pregnancy study. The CDR3 runs from the conserved cysteine through the conserved F or W. Each record gives: V gene, D gene, J gene, CDR3 DNA, CDR3 protein. The D gene is left open where the match is weak.

TRBV7-6,.,TRBJ2-4,TGTGCCAGCAGCTTAGGGGCCAGGGGACATTTAGCCAAAAACATTCAGTACTTC,CASSLGARGHLAKNIQYF
TRBV7-2,.,TRBJ1-1,TGTGCCAGCAGCTTAGTCCAGGGCAACACTGAAGCTTTCTTT,CASSLVQGNTEAFF
TRBV19,TRBD1,TRBJ1-1,TGTGCCAGTAGTATACCCGACAGGGGTCTTCGAACTTTCTTT,CASSIPDRGLRTFF
TRBV29-1,.,TRBJ2-6,TGCAGCGTTGATCAAGGCGGAAGCTCTGGGGCCAACGTCCTGACTTTC,CSVDQGGSSGANVLTF
TRBV6-1,TRBD2,TRBJ2-7,TGTGCCAGCAGTGACCCCGGGAGGGGGGGCCACGAGCAGTACTTC,CASSDPGRGGHEQYF
TRBV5-6,TRBD1,TRBJ2-7,TGTGCCAGCAGCTCGGACAGGGAGATCTCCTACGAGCAGTACTTC,CASSSDREISYEQYF
TRBV7-2,TRBD2,TRBJ2-2,TGTGCCAGCATCCCCCTAGCGGGGCGGGGGTACGCCGGGGAGCTGTTTTTT,CASIPLAGRGYAGELFF
TRBV7-2,.,TRBJ2-7,TGTGCCAGCAGCTTAGCATTTGGGGGGAACTACGAGCAGTACTTC,CASSLAFGGNYEQYF
TRBV7-9,TRBD1,TRBJ2-1,TGTGCCAGCAGAGGACAGGGGGCTTTCAATGAGCAGTTCTTC,CASRGQGAFNEQFF
TRBV28,.,TRBJ1-6,TGTGCCAGCAGCTCCGTGGCGGGGGCCGGCCTACCCCTCCACTTT,CASSSVAGAGLPLHF
TRBV13,.,TRBJ1-4,TGTGCCAGCAGCTTACAGGAAACAGGGACTAATGAAAAACTGTTTTTT,CASSLQETGTNEKLFF
TRBV28,.,TRBJ1-5,TGTGCCAGCACTATGGGGGGGCAGCCCCAGCATTTT,CASTMGGQPQHF
TRBV25-1,.,TRBJ1-1,TGTGCCAGCAGTAGACAGATGAACACTGAAGCTTTCTTT,CASSRQMNTEAFF